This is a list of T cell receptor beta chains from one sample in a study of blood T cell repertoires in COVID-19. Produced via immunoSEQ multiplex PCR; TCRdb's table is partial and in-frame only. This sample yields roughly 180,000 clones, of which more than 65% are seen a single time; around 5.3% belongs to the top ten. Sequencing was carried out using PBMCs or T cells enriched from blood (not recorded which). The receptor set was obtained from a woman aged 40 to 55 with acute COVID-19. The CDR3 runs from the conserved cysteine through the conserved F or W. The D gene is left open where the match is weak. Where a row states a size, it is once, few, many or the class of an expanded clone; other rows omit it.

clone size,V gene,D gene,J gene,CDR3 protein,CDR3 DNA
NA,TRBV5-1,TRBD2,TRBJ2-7,CASRPSGSSYEQYF,TGCGCCAGCAGACCTAGCGGGAGCTCCTACGAGCAGTACTTC
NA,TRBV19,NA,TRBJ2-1,CASSIEARSYNEQFF,TGTGCCAGTAGTATAGAGGCTAGATCCTACAATGAGCAGTTCTTC
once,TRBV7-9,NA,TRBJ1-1,CASRSNRNTEAFF,TGTGCCAGCAGATCGAACAGGAACACTGAAGCTTTCTTT
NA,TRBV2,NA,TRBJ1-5,CASSGRGQPQHF,TGTGCCAGCAGTGGGAGGGGTCAGCCCCAGCATTTT
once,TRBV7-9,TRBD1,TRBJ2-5,CASSLGTGRKETQYF,TGTGCCAGCAGCCTAGGGACAGGGAGGAAAGAGACCCAGTACTTC
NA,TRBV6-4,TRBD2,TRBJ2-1,CASSHGEGGLNEQFF,TGTGCCAGCAGTCACGGGGAGGGTGGACTCAATGAGCAGTTCTTC
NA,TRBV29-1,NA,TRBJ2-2,CSVGLASRAGELFF,TGCAGCGTTGGTCTAGCGAGTAGGGCCGGGGAGCTGTTTTTT
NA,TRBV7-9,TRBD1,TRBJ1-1,CASSSPGGWTEAFF,TGTGCCAGCAGCTCTCCAGGGGGTTGGACTGAAGCTTTCTTT
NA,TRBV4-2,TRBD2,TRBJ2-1,CASSQLAGGPYNEQFF,TGTGCCAGCAGCCAATTAGCGGGAGGCCCCTACAATGAGCAGTTCTTC
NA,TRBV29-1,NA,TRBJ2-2,CSVVDSNTGELFF,TGCAGCGTTGTGGACTCTAACACCGGGGAGCTGTTTTTT
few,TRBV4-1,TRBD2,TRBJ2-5,CASSQGLLAEETQYF,TGCGCCAGCAGCCAAGGGCTTCTAGCGGAAGAGACCCAGTACTTC
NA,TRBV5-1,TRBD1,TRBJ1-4,CASTPGTGNEKLFF,TGCGCCAGCACACCCGGGACAGGGAATGAAAAACTGTTTTTT
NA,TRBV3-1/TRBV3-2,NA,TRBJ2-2,CASSQYSGTNTGELFF,TGTGCCAGCAGCCAATACTCCGGGACAAACACCGGGGAGCTGTTTTTT
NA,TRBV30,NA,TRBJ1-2,CAWRPGWGLNYGYTF,TGTGCCTGGAGACCAGGTTGGGGACTTAACTATGGCTACACCTTC
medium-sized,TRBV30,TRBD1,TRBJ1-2,CAWSGGQWNGYTF,TGTGCCTGGAGTGGGGGACAGTGGAATGGCTACACCTTC
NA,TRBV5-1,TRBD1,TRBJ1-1,CASSLDRAGNTEAFF,TGCGCCAGCAGCTTAGACAGGGCGGGTAACACTGAAGCTTTCTTT
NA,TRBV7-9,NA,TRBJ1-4,CASSLAGDALEKLFF,TGTGCCAGCAGCTTAGCTGGAGACGCCCTTGAAAAACTGTTTTTT
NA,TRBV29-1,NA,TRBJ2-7,CSVGTSEGYEQYF,TGCAGCGTTGGTACCTCGGAGGGGTACGAGCAGTACTTC
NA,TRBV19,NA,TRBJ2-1,CASSMGRESSYNEQFF,TGTGCCAGTAGTATGGGCAGGGAAAGCTCCTACAATGAGCAGTTCTTC
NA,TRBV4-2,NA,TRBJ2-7,CASSQGREEDEQYF,TGTGCCAGCAGCCAAGGGAGGGAGGAGGACGAGCAGTACTTC
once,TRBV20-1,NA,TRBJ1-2,CSARRGFGYTF,TGCAGTGCTAGAAGGGGGTTTGGCTACACCTTC
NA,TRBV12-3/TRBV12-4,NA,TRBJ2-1,CASSPLYNEQFF,TGTGCCAGCAGTCCCCTTTACAATGAGCAGTTCTTC
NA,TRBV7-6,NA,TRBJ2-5,CASSPGLGETQYF,TGTGCCAGCAGCCCAGGACTGGGGGAGACCCAGTACTTC
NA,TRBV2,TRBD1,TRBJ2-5,CASSGQGLQETQYF,TGTGCCAGCAGCGGACAGGGTCTCCAAGAGACCCAGTACTTC
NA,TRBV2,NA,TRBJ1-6,CASKESSYNSPLHF,TGTGCCTCTAAGGAGAGCTCCTATAATTCACCCCTCCACTTT
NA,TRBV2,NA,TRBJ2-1,CASRRDWNNEQFF,TGTGCCAGCAGGAGGGACTGGAACAATGAGCAGTTCTTC
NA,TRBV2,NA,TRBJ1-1,CASTVINTEAFF,TGTGCCAGCACGGTTATAAACACTGAAGCTTTCTTT
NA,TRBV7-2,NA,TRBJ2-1,CASSPTPHNEQFF,TGTGCCAGCAGCCCTACTCCCCACAATGAGCAGTTCTTC
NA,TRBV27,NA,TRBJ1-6,CASSFRGNSPLHF,TGTGCCAGCAGTTTCAGGGGCAATTCACCCCTCCACTTT
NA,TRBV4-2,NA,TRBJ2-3,CASSQGYTQDATDTQYF,TGTGCCAGCAGCCAAGGGTACACTCAGGATGCGACAGATACGCAGTATTTT
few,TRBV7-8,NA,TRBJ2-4,CASSLSGGGGLAKNIQYF,TGTGCCAGCAGCTTGTCCGGGGGAGGGGGTTTAGCCAAAAACATTCAGTACTTC
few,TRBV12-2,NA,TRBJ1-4,CASRSWDREGKLFF,TGTGCAAGTCGCTCCTGGGACAGGGAGGGAAAACTGTTTTTT
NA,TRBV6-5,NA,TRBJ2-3,CASTQEPGSTDTQYF,TGTGCCAGCACTCAAGAACCGGGGAGCACAGATACGCAGTATTTT
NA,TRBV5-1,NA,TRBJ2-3,CASSRDSSERTDTQYF,TGCGCCAGCAGCCGCGACTCTAGCGAACGCACAGATACGCAGTATTTT
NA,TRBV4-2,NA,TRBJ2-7,CASSQGGRETYEQYF,TGTGCCAGCAGCCAAGGGGGGCGGGAGACCTACGAGCAGTACTTC